This T cell receptor (beta chain) stems from a study of blood T cell repertoires in COVID-19. In the study overall: COVID-19 samples from acute and convalescent phases originated in the United States, Italy and Spain. PBMCs, B-cell-depleted T cells, or T cells provided the cDNA or gDNA that made up the material.

Study processing details: Cell counts per sample came from amplifying reference gene primers. Profiled with immunoSEQ multiplex PCR; TCRdb holds only in-frame clones, not every one. V, J and clone size were drawn from that table, and D and trimming were deduced from the DNA. The sample shows 90,000 to 100,000 clones, 70% to 90% of them seen only once. The V gene's germline CDR1 is MGHDK and CDR2 SYGVNS. The V and J ends lost 3 bases and 6 bases respectively, with 12 bases between them. CDR3 length: 13 amino acids. The TCR comes from a man in his 70s with acute or convalescent COVID-19. V is TRBV25-1 and J is TRBJ2-7; possible D gene TRBD2, 7 bases. Material for sequencing was peripheral blood. CDR3 DNA: TGTGCCAGCAGTGAGTCAGGGGAGGGCGAGCAGTACTTC. The encoded protein is CASSESGEGEQYF.